Listed below are T cell receptor beta chains from one sample, sequenced in a study of blood T cell repertoires in COVID-19. Sequenced by immunoSEQ multiplex PCR; TCRdb stores in-frame clones only, minus some. The sample yields 120,000 or so clones, approximately 90% seen once. The sequencing input was peripheral blood. The receptors derive from a human donor in a cohort sampled during active COVID-19. Each CDR3 is given with its conserved first and last residue. The order of the fields is D gene, J gene, V gene, clone size, CDR3 protein, CDR3 DNA. D genes are given only for firm matches. The listing skips clone size in some rows; elsewhere it reads once, few, many or a size class.

. TRBJ2-2 TRBV6-5 . CASSPPGANTGELFF TGTGCCAGCAGTCCCCCAGGGGCGAACACCGGGGAGCTGTTTTTT
TRBD2 TRBJ2-1 TRBV3-1/TRBV3-2 . CASSQGTSGRDEQFF TGTGCCAGCAGCCAGGGGACTAGCGGTAGGGATGAGCAGTTCTTC
TRBD2 TRBJ2-7 TRBV28 . CASSLGMTSGLRYEQYF TGTGCCAGCAGTTTGGGGATGACTAGCGGGTTGAGGTACGAGCAGTACTTC
. TRBJ2-5 TRBV11-2 . CASSLDLYQETQYF TGTGCCAGCAGCTTAGACCTGTACCAAGAGACCCAGTACTTC
TRBD2 TRBJ2-3 TRBV13 . CASSEAGGPEDTQYF TGTGCCAGCAGCGAGGCGGGAGGGCCGGAAGATACGCAGTATTTT
. TRBJ2-1 TRBV7-9 . CASTYVLGASAEQFF TGTGCCAGCACCTACGTATTAGGGGCTAGCGCTGAGCAGTTCTTC
. TRBJ1-6 TRBV19 . CASSIDRGRSPLHF TGTGCCAGTAGTATAGACAGGGGTCGTTCACCCCTCCACTTT
TRBD2 TRBJ2-5 TRBV29-1 . CSVEGAGGLKTQYF TGCAGCGTTGAGGGAGCGGGGGGGTTGAAGACCCAGTACTTC
. TRBJ2-5 TRBV3-1/TRBV3-2 . CASSLRGTVTLETQYF TGTGCCAGCAGCCTCCGGGGGACAGTTACTTTGGAGACCCAGTACTTC
. TRBJ2-3 TRBV27 . CASSAPHPKDTQYF TGTGCCAGCAGTGCCCCCCACCCTAAAGATACGCAGTATTTT
. TRBJ1-2 TRBV5-5 once CASSQQPGYGYTF TGTGCCAGCAGCCAGCAGCCGGGCTATGGCTACACCTTC
. TRBJ2-7 TRBV5-1 . CASSWGDEQYF TGCGCCAGCAGCTGGGGCGACGAGCAGTACTTC
TRBD1 TRBJ1-6 TRBV19 . CASSILAQGVDNSPLHF TGTGCCAGTAGTATCTTGGCACAGGGGGTAGATAATTCACCCCTCCACTTT
TRBD1 TRBJ1-6 TRBV20-1 . CSASTGANSPLHF TGCAGTGCTAGTACAGGGGCCAATTCACCCCTCCACTTT
TRBD1 TRBJ2-7 TRBV6-5 . CASSPRTGGPYEQYF TGTGCCAGCAGTCCAAGGACAGGGGGCCCCTACGAGCAGTACTTC
. TRBJ1-5 TRBV19 . CASRVRVDQPQHF TGTGCCAGTAGGGTGCGGGTCGATCAGCCCCAGCATTTT
. TRBJ2-7 TRBV4-1 . CASSQSQSARAYEQYF TGCGCCAGCAGCCAAAGTCAAAGCGCCAGGGCCTACGAGCAGTACTTC
TRBD1 TRBJ2-7 TRBV9 once CASSRPGTGLGEQYF TGTGCCAGCAGCCGACCCGGGACAGGGTTGGGCGAGCAGTACTTC
TRBD2 TRBJ2-2 TRBV5-1 . CASSSTSGDTGELFF TGCGCCAGCAGCTCTACTAGCGGGGACACCGGGGAGCTGTTTTTT
TRBD1 TRBJ1-3 TRBV5-1 . CASSQGQNGNTIYF TGCGCCAGCAGCCAGGGACAGAACGGAAACACCATATATTTT
TRBD2 TRBJ2-7 TRBV28 . CASSFGLADSYEQYF TGTGCCAGCAGTTTCGGACTAGCCGATTCCTACGAGCAGTACTTC
. TRBJ2-7 TRBV20-1 . CSAIRRREQYF TGCAGTGCTATTCGAAGGAGGGAGCAGTACTTC
. TRBJ2-5 TRBV2 . CASNWSGVEETQYF TGTGCCAGCAACTGGTCAGGGGTGGAAGAGACCCAGTACTTC